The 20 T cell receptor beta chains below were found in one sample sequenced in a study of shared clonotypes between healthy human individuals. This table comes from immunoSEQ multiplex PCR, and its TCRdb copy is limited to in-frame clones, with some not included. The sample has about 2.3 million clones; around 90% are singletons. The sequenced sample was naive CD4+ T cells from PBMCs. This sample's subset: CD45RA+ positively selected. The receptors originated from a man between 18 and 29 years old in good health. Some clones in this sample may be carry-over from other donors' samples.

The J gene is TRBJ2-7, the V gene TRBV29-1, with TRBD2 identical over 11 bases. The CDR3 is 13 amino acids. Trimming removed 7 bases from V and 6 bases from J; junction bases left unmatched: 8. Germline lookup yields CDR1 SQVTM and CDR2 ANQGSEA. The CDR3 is CSGIAGGSAEQYF. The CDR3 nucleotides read TGCAGCGGAATAGCGGGAGGGTCCGCCGAGCAGTACTTC.

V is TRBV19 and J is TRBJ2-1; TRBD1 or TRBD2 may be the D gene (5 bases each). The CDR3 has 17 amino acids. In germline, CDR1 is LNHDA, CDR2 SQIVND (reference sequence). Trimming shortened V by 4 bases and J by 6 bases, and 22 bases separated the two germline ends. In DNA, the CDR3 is TGTGCCAGTAGTAAACAGGAGCCGTTTTACGGACTCAATGAGCAGTTCTTC. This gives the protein CASSKQEPFYGLNEQFF.

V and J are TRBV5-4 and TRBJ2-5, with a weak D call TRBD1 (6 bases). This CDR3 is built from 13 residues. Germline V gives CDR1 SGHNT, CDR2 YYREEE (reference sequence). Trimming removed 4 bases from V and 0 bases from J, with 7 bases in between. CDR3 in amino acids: CASSHRDQETQYF. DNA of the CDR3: TGTGCCAGCAGCCACAGGGACCAAGAGACCCAGTACTTC.

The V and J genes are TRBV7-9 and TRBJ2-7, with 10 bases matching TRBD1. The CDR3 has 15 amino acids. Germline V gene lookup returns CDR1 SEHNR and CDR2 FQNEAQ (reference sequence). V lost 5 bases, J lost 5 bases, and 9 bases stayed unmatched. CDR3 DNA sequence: TGTGCCAGCAGCGGTAGAGACAGGGGGCACCACGAGCAGTACTTC. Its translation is CASSGRDRGHHEQYF.

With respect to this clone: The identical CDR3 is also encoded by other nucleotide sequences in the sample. The chain's CDR3 is CASSGQGPTDTQYF. For the CDR3, the DNA is TGTGCCAGCAGTGGACAGGGCCCCACAGATACGCAGTATTTT. This chain links TRBV5-4 with TRBJ2-3; 8 nucleotides match TRBD1. The V gene end was trimmed by 5 bases and the J gene end by 2 bases; junction bases not matched to a gene: 4. The CDR3 runs 14 residues. Germline CDR1 and CDR2: SGHNT and YYREEE (reference sequence).

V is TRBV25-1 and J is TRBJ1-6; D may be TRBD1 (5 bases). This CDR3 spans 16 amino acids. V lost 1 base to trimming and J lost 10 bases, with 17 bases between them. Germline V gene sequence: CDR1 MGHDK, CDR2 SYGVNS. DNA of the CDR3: TGTGCCAGCAGTGAATTTGATGGGGGTAGTGGGTCACCCCTCCACTTT. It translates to CASSEFDGGSGSPLHF.

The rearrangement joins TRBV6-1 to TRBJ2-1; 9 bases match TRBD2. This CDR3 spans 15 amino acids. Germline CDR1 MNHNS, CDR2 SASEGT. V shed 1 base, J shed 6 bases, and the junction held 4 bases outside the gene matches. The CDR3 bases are TGTGCCAGCAGTGAAGTTAGCGGGAGATTCAATGAGCAGTTCTTC. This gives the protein CASSEVSGRFNEQFF.

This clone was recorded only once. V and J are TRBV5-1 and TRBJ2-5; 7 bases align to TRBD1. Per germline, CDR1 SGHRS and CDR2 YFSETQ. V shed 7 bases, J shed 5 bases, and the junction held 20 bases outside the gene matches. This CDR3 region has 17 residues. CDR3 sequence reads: CASGLQFQGGAFETQYF. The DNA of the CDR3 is TGCGCCAGCGGACTCCAATTCCAAGGGGGCGCCTTCGAGACCCAGTACTTC.

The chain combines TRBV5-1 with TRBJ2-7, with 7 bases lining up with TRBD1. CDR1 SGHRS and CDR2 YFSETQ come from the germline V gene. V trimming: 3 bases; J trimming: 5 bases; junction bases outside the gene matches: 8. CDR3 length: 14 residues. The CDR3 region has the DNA TGCGCCAGCAGCTCCCTGACAGGGTTAGACGAGCAGTACTTC. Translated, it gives CASSSLTGLDEQYF.

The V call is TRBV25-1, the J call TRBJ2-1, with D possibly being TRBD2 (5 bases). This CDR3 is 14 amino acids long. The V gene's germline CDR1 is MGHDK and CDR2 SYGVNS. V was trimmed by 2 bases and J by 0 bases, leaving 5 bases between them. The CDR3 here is CASSERDSYNEQFF. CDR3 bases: TGTGCCAGCAGTGAACGGGACTCCTACAATGAGCAGTTCTTC.

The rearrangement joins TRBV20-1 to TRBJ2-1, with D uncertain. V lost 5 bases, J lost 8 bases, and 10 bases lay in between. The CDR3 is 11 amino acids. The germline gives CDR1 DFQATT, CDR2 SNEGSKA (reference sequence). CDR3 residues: CSAVGPDEQFF. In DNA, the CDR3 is TGCAGTGCTGTCGGGCCAGATGAGCAGTTCTTC.

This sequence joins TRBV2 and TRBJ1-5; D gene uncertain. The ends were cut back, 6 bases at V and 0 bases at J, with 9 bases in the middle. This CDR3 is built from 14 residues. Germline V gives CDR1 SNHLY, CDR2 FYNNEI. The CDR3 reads CASSLQNSNQPQHF. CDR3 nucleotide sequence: TGTGCCAGCAGCTTACAGAATAGCAATCAGCCCCAGCATTTT.

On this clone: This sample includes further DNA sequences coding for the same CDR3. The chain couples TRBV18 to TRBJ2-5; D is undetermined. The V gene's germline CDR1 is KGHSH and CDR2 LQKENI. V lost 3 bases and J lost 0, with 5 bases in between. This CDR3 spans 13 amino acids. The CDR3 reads CASSPPNQETQYF. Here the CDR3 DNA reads TGTGCCAGCTCACCGCCCAACCAAGAGACCCAGTACTTC.

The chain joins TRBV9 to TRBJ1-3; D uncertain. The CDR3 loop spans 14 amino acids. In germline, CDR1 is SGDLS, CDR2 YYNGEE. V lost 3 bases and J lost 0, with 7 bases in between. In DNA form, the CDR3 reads TGTGCCAGCAGCGGTTATAGCTCTGGAAACACCATATATTTT. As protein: CASSGYSSGNTIYF.

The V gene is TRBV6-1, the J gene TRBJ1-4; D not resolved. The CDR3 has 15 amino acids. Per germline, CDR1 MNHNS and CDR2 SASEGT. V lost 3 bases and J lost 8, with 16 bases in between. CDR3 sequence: CASSEMDSTLEKLFF. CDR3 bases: TGTGCCAGCAGTGAGATGGACTCCACTCTAGAAAAACTGTTTTTT.

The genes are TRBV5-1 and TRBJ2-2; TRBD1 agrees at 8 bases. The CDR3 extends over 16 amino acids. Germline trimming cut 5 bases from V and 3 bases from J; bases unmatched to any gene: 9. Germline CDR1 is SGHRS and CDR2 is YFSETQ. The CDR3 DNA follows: TGCGCCAGCAGGGTGGGACAGGCGCGGGACACCGGGGAGCTGTTTTTT. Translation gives CASRVGQARDTGELFF.

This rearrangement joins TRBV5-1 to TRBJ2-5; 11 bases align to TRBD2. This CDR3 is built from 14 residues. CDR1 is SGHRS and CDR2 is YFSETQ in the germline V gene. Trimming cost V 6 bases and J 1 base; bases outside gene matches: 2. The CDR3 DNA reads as TGCGCCAGCACCGGGACTAGCGGCCAAGAGACCCAGTACTTC. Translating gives CASTGTSGQETQYF.

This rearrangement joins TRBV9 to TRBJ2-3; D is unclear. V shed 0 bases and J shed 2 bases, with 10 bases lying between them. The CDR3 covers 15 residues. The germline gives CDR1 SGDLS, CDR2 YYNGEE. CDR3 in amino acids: CASSVGASPTDTQYF. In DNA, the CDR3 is TGTGCCAGCAGCGTAGGGGCTAGTCCCACAGATACGCAGTATTTT.

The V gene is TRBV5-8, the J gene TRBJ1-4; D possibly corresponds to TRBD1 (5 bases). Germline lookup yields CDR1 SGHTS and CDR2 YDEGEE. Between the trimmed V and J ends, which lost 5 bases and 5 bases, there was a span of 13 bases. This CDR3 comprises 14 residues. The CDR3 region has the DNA TGTGCCAGCAGACAAACAGGTGGAAATGAAAAACTGTTTTTT. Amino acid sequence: CASRQTGGNEKLFF. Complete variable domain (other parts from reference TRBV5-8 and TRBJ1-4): EAGVTQSPTHLIKTRGQQATLRCSPISGHTSVYWYQQALGLGLQFLLWYDEGEERNRGNFPPRFSGRQFPNYSSELNVNALELEDSALYLCASRQTGGNEKLFFGSGTQLSVL.

The CDR3 sequence is CASTRGAGTSVNEQFF. DNA for the CDR3: TGTGCCAGCACCAGAGGAGCAGGGACTAGCGTCAATGAGCAGTTCTTC. The chain has TRBV6-6 and TRBJ2-1; 10 positions agree with TRBD2. This CDR3 comprises 16 residues. Germline CDR1 is MNHNY and CDR2 is SVGAGI (reference sequence). Germline trimming cut 7 bases from V and 6 bases from J; bases unmatched to any gene: 12.